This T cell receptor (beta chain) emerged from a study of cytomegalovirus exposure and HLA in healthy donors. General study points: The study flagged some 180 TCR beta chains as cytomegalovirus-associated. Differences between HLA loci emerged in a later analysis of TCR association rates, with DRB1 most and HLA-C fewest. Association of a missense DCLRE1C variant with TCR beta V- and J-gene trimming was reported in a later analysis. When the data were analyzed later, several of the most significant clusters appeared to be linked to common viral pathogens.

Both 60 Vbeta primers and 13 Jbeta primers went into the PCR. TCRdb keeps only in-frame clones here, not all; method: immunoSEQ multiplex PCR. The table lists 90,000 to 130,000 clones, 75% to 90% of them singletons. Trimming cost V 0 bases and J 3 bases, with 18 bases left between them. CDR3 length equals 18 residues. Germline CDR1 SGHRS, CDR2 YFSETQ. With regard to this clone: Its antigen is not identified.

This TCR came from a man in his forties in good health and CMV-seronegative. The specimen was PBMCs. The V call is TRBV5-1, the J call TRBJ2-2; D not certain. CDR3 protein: CASSLAKSQRLYTGELFF. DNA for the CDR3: TGCGCCAGCAGCTTGGCCAAGAGCCAGCGCCTCTACACCGGGGAGCTGTTTTTT.